Below, 30 T cell receptor beta chains from the same sample are listed, as sequenced in a study of vaccination and CD4 T cells after COVID-19. These receptors' targets are unknown. Scientists ran DNA taken from cultured CD4+ T cells through the Oncomine TCR Beta short-read assay for sequencing. Using its own MiXCR run on the PCR reads, TCRdb lists one record per CDR3 protein. The table lists roughly 20,000 distinct CDR3 sequences, 55% to 60% of them singletons, with approximately 10% in the top ten. Sample treatment: roughly 11-day PBMC culture with coronavirus spike peptide pools or control peptides (ViraFEST assay). Sequenced sample: CD4+ T cells from blood, cultured in vitro. The receptors here all came from a human donor who had recovered from COVID-19.

A few counts support this clonotype. The rearrangement links TRBV10-3 to TRBJ1-5; D unresolved. The CDR3 consists of 15 residues. CDR1 is ENHRY, CDR2 SYGVKD, per germline. V was clipped by 0 bases and J by 0 bases, with 6 bases between them. CDR3 coding DNA: TGTGCCATCAGTGAGTCTCTCGGTAGCAATCAGCCCCAGCATTTT. Amino acid sequence: CAISESLGSNQPQHF.

The chain is built from TRBV19 and TRBJ2-3; TRBD1 agrees at 9 bases. Per germline, CDR1 LNHDA and CDR2 SQIVND (reference sequence). The CDR3 runs 14 residues. Trimming removed 5 bases from V and 6 bases from J; junction bases left unmatched: 6. This CDR3 is CASSADRGRDTQYF. In nucleotides, the CDR3 is TGTGCCAGTAGTGCAGACAGGGGGAGGGATACGCAGTATTTT.

This clonotype came up once. V and J are TRBV28 and TRBJ2-7, with 7 bases matching TRBD2. CDR1 and CDR2 from the germline V gene are MDHEN and SYDVKM. The ends lost 8 bases at V and 2 bases at J; junction bases unmatched: 9. This CDR3 has 14 amino acids. CDR3: CASAGRGSTYEQYF. For the CDR3, the DNA is TGTGCCAGCGCGGGGAGGGGTTCCACCTACGAGCAGTACTTC.

V and J are TRBV27 and TRBJ2-3, with TRBD2 as a possible D gene (6 bases). V lost 5 bases and J 0 bases, leaving 15 bases between the germline ends. The CDR3 extends over 16 amino acids. Germline loops: CDR1 MNHEY, CDR2 SMNVEV (reference sequence). The CDR3 spells CASSRLVGVSTDTQYF. The DNA for the CDR3 is TGTGCCAGCAGTCGACTAGTGGGGGTTAGCACAGATACGCAGTATTTT.

The rearrangement links TRBV12-3 or TRBV12-4 to TRBJ1-1; D remains ambiguous. V lost 6 bases, J lost 0 bases, and 8 bases lay in between. CDR3 size: 13 residues. Written as DNA, the CDR3 is TGTGCCAGCAGCCTTCTAATGAACACTGAAGCTTTCTTT. Its translation is CASSLLMNTEAFF.

The chain recombines TRBV6-2 or TRBV6-3 with TRBJ2-1, with 15 nucleotides matching TRBD2. Germline-derived CDR1 and CDR2 are MNHEY and SVGEGT. This CDR3 is built from 17 residues. Trimming cost V 5 bases and J 7 bases; bases outside gene matches: 9. The DNA for the CDR3 is TGTGCCAGCAGTGGCGGACTAGCGGGAGGGCCAGGAAATGAGCAGTTCTTC. This translates into CASSGGLAGGPGNEQFF.

The chain is built from TRBV28 and TRBJ2-5; 9 positions agree with TRBD2. This CDR3 is 17 amino acids long. With V trimmed by 4 bases and J by 4 bases, 13 bases remained unmatched. Germline V gene sequence: CDR1 MDHEN, CDR2 SYDVKM. CDR3: CASSSGRSGGRVETQYF. The CDR3 DNA sequence: TGTGCCAGCAGTTCCGGCCGGAGCGGGGGGAGGGTAGAGACCCAGTACTTC. Combining the CDR3 with reference TRBV28 and TRBJ2-5 gives the whole variable domain DVKVTQSSRYLVKRTGEKVFLECVQDMDHENMFWYRQDPGLGLRLIYFSYDVKMKEKGDIPEGYSVSREKKERFSLILESASTNQTSMYLCASSSGRSGGRVETQYFGPGTRLLVL.

This clonotype was detected once. The chain employs TRBV28 and TRBJ1-1; TRBD1 aligns across 7 bases. The CDR3 sequence is 17 residues long. Germline loops: CDR1 MDHEN, CDR2 SYDVKM. The junction had 17 bases not matched to a gene; V was cut back by 7 bases and J by 3 bases. The CDR3 DNA reads as TGTGCCAGCAATCCCTGGAGGGACAGCCGGGGTGACACTGAAGCTTTCTTT. Its translation: CASNPWRDSRGDTEAFF.

The V and J genes are TRBV5-1 and TRBJ2-7; 7 bases are shared with TRBD1. The V and J ends lost 1 base and 4 bases, in that order; junction bases with no gene match: 8. CDR1 and CDR2 from the germline V gene are SGHRS and YFSETQ. The CDR3 runs to 15 residues. The CDR3 DNA reads TGCGCCAGCAGCTTGAACACAGGGGTGACGTACGAGCAGTACTTC. This gives the protein CASSLNTGVTYEQYF.

This chain uses TRBV4-1 with TRBJ2-4, with 8 bases identical to TRBD1. V shed 1 base and J 9 bases; nucleotides not matched to a gene: 5. This CDR3 is built from 14 residues. Germline V gene lookup returns CDR1 MGHRA and CDR2 YSYEKL. The CDR3 loop reads CASSQADRVGIQYF. The CDR3 bases are TGCGCCAGCAGCCAAGCGGACAGGGTTGGCATTCAGTACTTC.

The chain joins TRBV10-3 to TRBJ2-5, with 11 bases that match TRBD2. From germline, CDR1 is ENHRY and CDR2 SYGVKD. V lost 6 bases, J lost 1 base, and 7 bases stayed unmatched. CDR3 size: 16 residues. The chain's CDR3 is CAIRTETSGTQETQYF. For the CDR3, the DNA is TGTGCCATCAGGACGGAGACTAGCGGGACCCAAGAGACCCAGTACTTC.

This clonotype has only a few counts. This chain connects TRBV20-1 to TRBJ1-1, with 10 bases aligning to TRBD1. V gave up 2 bases and J gave up 6 bases; unmatched junction bases: 9. This CDR3 is built from 15 residues. Germline-derived CDR1 and CDR2 are DFQATT and SNEGSKA (reference sequence). The DNA for the CDR3 is TGCAGTGCTAGATGGGACAGGGGATTAACGGCTGAAGCTTTCTTT. Its protein is CSARWDRGLTAEAFF.

CDR3 residues: CASSPMSTRNYGYTF. CDR3 sequence (DNA): TGTGCCAGCAGCCCAATGAGTACGAGGAACTATGGCTACACCTTC. The rearrangement links TRBV11-2 to TRBJ1-2; D not resolved. CDR3 length: 15 amino acids. Germline CDR1 SGHAT, CDR2 FQNNGV. V was cut by 5 bases and J by 2 bases, with 15 bases left in between.

The J gene is TRBJ1-1, the V gene TRBV20-1; 7 bases line up with TRBD1. Losses at the gene ends were 3 bases for V and 7 bases for J; bases not matched to a gene: 8. The germline gives CDR1 DFQATT, CDR2 SNEGSKA (reference sequence). The CDR3 has 13 amino acids. The CDR3, as DNA: TGCAGTGCTAGGGGCAGGGGGAATAATGAAGCTTTCTTT. Translation: CSARGRGNNEAFF.

This clonotype was counted only a few times. This chain uses TRBV6-1 with TRBJ2-3, with D possibly called TRBD1 or TRBD2 (7 bases each). The length of the CDR3 is 15 residues. The germline V gene has CDR1 MNHNS and CDR2 SASEGT. Trimming took off 7 bases at V and 5 bases at J, with 19 bases between the two ends. In nucleotides, the CDR3 is TGTGCCAGCAATTCAGGGGGAGGGCCACAAGATACGCAGTATTTT. Protein sequence: CASNSGGGPQDTQYF.

The genes are TRBV25-1 and TRBJ1-2, with 9 bases identical to TRBD1. The CDR3 spans 16 residues. CDR1 is MGHDK, CDR2 SYGVNS, per germline. With 4 bases clipped from V and 8 bases from J, the junction kept 14 bases outside the gene matches. DNA of the CDR3: TGTGCCAGCAGTGGGCCTAGGACAGGGGATCTGTACGGCTACACCTTC. Translated: CASSGPRTGDLYGYTF.

The V call is TRBV20-1, the J call TRBJ2-7; 10 bases are shared with TRBD2. The CDR3 is 14 amino acids. Per germline, CDR1 DFQATT and CDR2 SNEGSKA (reference sequence). The ends lost 5 bases at V and 3 bases at J; junction bases unmatched: 7. The CDR3 region is CSAPLAGAGYEQYF. The CDR3 DNA sequence: TGCAGTGCTCCCCTAGCGGGAGCAGGCTACGAGCAGTACTTC.

This clonotype was recorded a few times. This rearrangement joins TRBV15 to TRBJ2-1; 7 nucleotides align to TRBD2. Trimming at V came to 1 base and at J to 4 bases, leaving 10 bases not matched to a gene. The germline V gene encodes CDR1 LNHNV and CDR2 YYDKDF (reference sequence). The CDR3 is made up of 17 amino acids. CDR3 region: CATSRGGMGLLYNEQFF. DNA of the CDR3: TGTGCCACCAGCAGAGGGGGCATGGGACTACTTTACAATGAGCAGTTCTTC.

The gene calls are TRBV4-2 and TRBJ2-4, with D possibly matching TRBD2 (7 bases). Germline CDR1 reads LGHNA; CDR2 reads YNFKEQ. This CDR3 contains 17 residues. Trimming took 0 bases from V and 2 from J, leaving 14 bases between them. This chain's CDR3 is CASSQDGGGWTKNIQYF. CDR3 bases: TGTGCCAGCAGCCAAGATGGGGGGGGCTGGACCAAAAACATTCAGTACTTC.

The chain carries TRBV5-1 and TRBJ2-2; possible D gene TRBD1, 6 bases. The V gene's germline CDR1 is SGHRS and CDR2 YFSETQ. V shed 3 bases and J shed 6 bases, with 12 bases lying between them. The CDR3 loop spans 14 amino acids. CDR3 nucleotide sequence: TGCGCCAGCAGCTCCCAGGGGTCGGCCGGGGAGCTGTTTTTT. Translating it yields CASSSQGSAGELFF.

As regards this clonotype: Sequence at one end of the junction differs from germline and may be a read error. J is TRBJ2-3 and V is TRBV10-1; 9 nucleotides match TRBD1. The CDR3 consists of 17 residues. The V gene's germline CDR1 is WNHNN and CDR2 SYGVQD (reference sequence). As DNA, the CDR3 is TGCGCCAGCAACCTAAGAGTTACAGGGGGCTCTTCAGATACACAGTATTTT. It is translated as CASNLRVTGGSSDTQYF.

This clonotype occurred a few times. The chain employs TRBV2 and TRBJ1-2; a weak D match, TRBD1 (5 bases). Looked up from germline, CDR1 is SNHLY and CDR2 is FYNNEI. The CDR3 contains 13 residues. Deletions cut 6 bases from V and 8 bases from J, with 16 bases between. The CDR3 coding sequence is TGTGCCAGCAGCGAGAAACCAGGGTACGGCTACACCTTC. Translation: CASSEKPGYGYTF.

The gene calls are TRBV7-2 and TRBJ1-6, with 11 bases fitting TRBD1. Germline trimming cut 0 bases from V and 10 bases from J; bases unmatched to any gene: 2. This CDR3 comprises 15 residues. In germline, CDR1 is SGHTA, CDR2 FQGNSA. The CDR3 DNA reads TGTGCCAGCAGCTTAGCCGGGACAGGGGGATCACCCCTCCACTTT. Translated, it gives CASSLAGTGGSPLHF. The whole variable domain, remainder taken from reference TRBV7-2 and TRBJ1-6, is GAGVSQSPSNKVTEKGKDVELRCDPISGHTALYWYRQSLGQGLEFLIYFQGNSAPDKSGLPSDRFSAERTGGSVSTLTIQRTQQEDSAVYLCASSLAGTGGSPLHFGNGTRLTVT.

V gene TRBV19 combines with J gene TRBJ1-5; D ambiguous. This CDR3 is 16 amino acids long. Between the trimmed V and J ends, which lost 7 bases and 3 bases, there was a span of 19 bases. Germline V gene sequence: CDR1 LNHDA, CDR2 SQIVND (reference sequence). CDR3: CASTLGRELDNQPQHF. For the CDR3, the DNA is TGTGCCAGTACCCTGGGAAGGGAATTGGACAATCAGCCCCAGCATTTT.

The chain is built from TRBV10-3 and TRBJ1-6; 7 positions match TRBD1. V lost 3 bases and J lost 11; bases outside the gene matches: 7. CDR1 is ENHRY and CDR2 is SYGVKD in the germline V gene. The CDR3 extends over 14 amino acids. CDR3 nucleotides: TGTGCCATCAGTGAACTCGGCAGGGGGACACCCCTCCACTTT. Protein product: CAISELGRGTPLHF.

The chain has TRBV6-1 and TRBJ2-7; 8 bases fit TRBD1. Germline CDR1 is MNHNS and CDR2 is SASEGT. The CDR3 contains 14 residues. V gave up 6 bases and J gave up 1 base; unmatched junction bases: 5. This CDR3 reads CASRRTGLSYEQYF. Here the CDR3 DNA reads TGTGCCAGCAGGCGGACAGGGCTTTCCTACGAGCAGTACTTC.

The V and J genes are TRBV29-1 and TRBJ2-1; possibly TRBD1 or TRBD2 for D (5 bases each). The CDR3 has 15 residues. The germline CDR1 and CDR2 sequences are SQVTM and ANQGSEA. The ends were cut back, 5 bases at V and 0 bases at J, with 14 bases in the middle. The CDR3 region has the DNA TGCAGCGTTAAAGGGACGTCCAGCTCCTACAATGAGCAGTTCTTC. This sequence encodes CSVKGTSSSYNEQFF.

The rearrangement uses TRBV20-1 and TRBJ2-2; possible D gene TRBD1, 6 bases. Looked up from germline, CDR1 is DFQATT and CDR2 is SNEGSKA (reference sequence). The CDR3 has 11 residues. The CDR3 DNA is TGCAGCGCAGGGGACACCGGGGAGCTGTTTTTT. It codes for CSAGDTGELFF.

V gene TRBV30 combines with J gene TRBJ1-2; D unclear. The length of the CDR3 is 14 residues. Germline CDR1 GTSNPN, CDR2 SVGIG (reference sequence). Trimming removed 1 base at V and 5 bases at J, with 14 bases between. CDR3 sequence: CAWSGARSLYGYTF. CDR3 coding DNA: TGTGCCTGGAGTGGGGCCCGGAGTTTATATGGCTACACCTTC.

V gene TRBV7-7 combines with J gene TRBJ2-2; D not certain. V lost 1 base to trimming and J lost 5 bases, with 8 bases between them. The germline CDR1 and CDR2 sequences are SSHAT and FNYEAQ (reference sequence). The CDR3 loop spans 14 amino acids. In DNA, the CDR3 is TGTGCCAGCAGCTTAGAGGCCGGGACCGGGGAGCTGTTTTTT. Encoded protein: CASSLEAGTGELFF.